A single count supports the clone carrying this T cell receptor (beta chain). What it recognizes is unknown. CDR1 LNHDA and CDR2 SQIVND come from the germline V gene (reference sequence). Trimming cost V 7 bases and J 7 bases, with 19 bases left between them. The CDR3 has 14 residues. The sample belongs to a study of shared clonotypes between healthy human individuals. Study-level results: Relative to their counterparts shared across all four donors, non-shared clonotypes exhibited diminished generation probabilities.

Clones were sequenced by immunoSEQ multiplex PCR, and TCRdb holds only the in-frame ones, with some missing. The table lists millions of clones, about 95% of them singletons. CD45RO-negative, CCR7-positively selected cells formed the naive CD8 fraction, excluding terminally differentiated effector memory CD45RA+ cells. The origin of this receptor is a young man in good health. This sequence joins TRBV19 and TRBJ1-2; D may be TRBD1 (6 bases). Sequences were obtained from naive CD8+ T cells sorted from blood. CDR3 DNA: TGTGCCAGTACCCCTCCCCTGACAGGCGTTGGCTACACCTTC. Protein product: CASTPPLTGVGYTF. Variable domain in full (rest from reference TRBV19 and TRBJ1-2): DGGITQSPKYLFRKEGQNVTLSCEQNLNHDAMYWYRQDPGQGLRLIYYSQIVNDFQKGDIAEGYSVSREKKESFPLTVTSAQKNPTAFYLCASTPPLTGVGYTFGSGTRLTVV.